This TCR beta chain was obtained from a study of T cells in Graves' hyperthyroidism and ophthalmopathy. Amplified TCR beta CDR3 regions derived from RNA transcripts. The primer set for the first-round RT-PCR of the TCR CDR3 was HTBI. One entry per CDR3 protein results from TCRdb running MiXCR on the multiplex PCR reads. The sample yields about 560,000 distinct CDR3 sequences, roughly 17% seen once. CDR1 is LNHDA, CDR2 SQIVND, per germline (reference sequence). The CDR3 is 13 residues long. V was clipped by 3 bases and J by 9 bases, with 15 bases between them. Sample: blood. The genes are TRBV19 and TRBJ2-7; D perhaps matches TRBD2 (6 bases). The sequence derives from a woman aged 18 to 35 with Graves' hyperthyroidism. CDR3 bases: TGTGCCAGTAGTATGGAGGCGGGGACCGGGCAGTACTTC. This encodes CASSMEAGTGQYF.